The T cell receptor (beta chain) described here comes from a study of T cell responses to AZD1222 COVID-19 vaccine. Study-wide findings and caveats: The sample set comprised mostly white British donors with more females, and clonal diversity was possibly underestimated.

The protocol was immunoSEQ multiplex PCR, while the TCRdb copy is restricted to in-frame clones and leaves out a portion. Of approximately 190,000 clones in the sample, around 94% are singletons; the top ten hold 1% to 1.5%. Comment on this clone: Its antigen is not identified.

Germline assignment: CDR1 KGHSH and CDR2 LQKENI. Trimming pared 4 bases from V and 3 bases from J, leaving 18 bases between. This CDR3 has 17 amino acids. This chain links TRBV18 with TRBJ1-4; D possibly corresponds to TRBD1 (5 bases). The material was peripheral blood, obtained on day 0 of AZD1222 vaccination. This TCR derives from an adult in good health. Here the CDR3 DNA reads TGTGCCAGCTCACTGGCAGGGCTTCCGGTGGCTAATGAAAAACTGTTTTTT. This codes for CASSLAGLPVANEKLFF. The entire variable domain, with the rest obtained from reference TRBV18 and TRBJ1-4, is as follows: NAGVMQNPRHLVRRRGQEARLRCSPMKGHSHVYWYRQLPEEGLKFMVYLQKENIIDESGMPKERFSAEFPKEGPSILRIQQVVRGDSAAYFCASSLAGLPVANEKLFFGSGTQLSVL.